The 9 T cell receptor beta chains below come from one sample, sequenced in a study of shared clonotypes between healthy human individuals. Sequencing used immunoSEQ multiplex PCR; TCRdb keeps in-frame clones, though not all of them. The sample gives 650,000 to 700,000 clones, 90% of which show up once; 34% is in the top ten. Sequencing was carried out using memory CD8+ T cells from PBMCs. Subset specified: CD45RO+ cells pooled with CCR7-negative TemRA cells. The receptors here all came from a man aged 18 to 30 in good health. Some clones in this sample may be carry-over from other donors' samples.

V usage is TRBV7-6 and J usage is TRBJ2-1, with 9 bases fitting TRBD2. This CDR3 is 16 amino acids long. Germline V CDR1 and CDR2: SGHVS, FNYEAQ. The V and J ends lost 8 bases and 5 bases, in that order; junction bases with no gene match: 13. Here the CDR3 DNA reads TGTGCCAGCTCTGGGCGGGAGGGGGGTTCGCACAATGAGCAGTTCTTC. Encoded protein: CASSGREGGSHNEQFF. The variable domain in full, with the rest retrieved from reference TRBV7-6 and TRBJ2-1, is GAGVSQSPRYKVTKRGQDVALRCDPISGHVSLYWYRQALGQGPEFLTYFNYEAQQDKSGLPNDRFSAERPEGSISTLTIQRTEQRDSAMYRCASSGREGGSHNEQFFGPGTRLTVL.

The gene calls are TRBV27 and TRBJ2-7; D is perhaps TRBD2 (6 bases). Germline CDR1 reads MNHEY; CDR2 reads SMNVEV (reference sequence). Trimming removed 6 bases from V and 3 bases from J, with 15 bases in between. This CDR3 has 14 residues. In nucleotides, the CDR3 is TGTGCCAGCAGCCCGCGGGGCCTCGGCTACGAGCAGTACTTC. It specifies CASSPRGLGYEQYF.

In this sample, this clone turned up a few times. Within the sample, other DNA sequences also encode this same CDR3. The chain employs TRBV27 and TRBJ1-5; the D is unclear. The CDR3 consists of 14 residues. From germline, CDR1 is MNHEY and CDR2 SMNVEV (reference sequence). V was clipped by 3 bases and J by 0 bases, with 6 bases between them. The chain's CDR3 is CASSFLGSNQPQHF. DNA for the CDR3: TGTGCCAGCAGTTTCCTGGGTAGCAATCAGCCCCAGCATTTT.

The gene calls are TRBV6-5 and TRBJ2-2, with 9 bases matching TRBD1. Per the germline V gene, CDR1 is MNHEY and CDR2 is SVGAGI. Losses at the gene ends were 8 bases for V and 9 bases for J; bases not matched to a gene: 7. The CDR3 contains 13 residues. CDR3: CASREDRGRELFF. In DNA, the CDR3 is TGTGCCAGCCGCGAGGACAGGGGAAGGGAGCTGTTTTTT.

This clone appeared a single time. This chain connects TRBV19 to TRBJ2-3, with D perhaps TRBD2 (5 bases). This CDR3 comprises 17 residues. V gave up 5 bases and J gave up 0 bases, with 18 bases separating them. Germline V gene sequence: CDR1 LNHDA, CDR2 SQIVND (reference sequence). The CDR3 DNA sequence: TGTGCCAGTAGTGCCGCCTTCAGCGGATACAGCACAGATACGCAGTATTTT. This sequence encodes CASSAAFSGYSTDTQYF. Combining the CDR3 with reference TRBV19 and TRBJ2-3 gives the whole variable domain DGGITQSPKYLFRKEGQNVTLSCEQNLNHDAMYWYRQDPGQGLRLIYYSQIVNDFQKGDIAEGYSVSREKKESFPLTVTSAQKNPTAFYLCASSAAFSGYSTDTQYFGPGTRLTVL.

J is TRBJ2-1 and V is TRBV9; possibly TRBD1 or TRBD2 for D (5 bases each). The ends were cut back, 4 bases at V and 3 bases at J, with 14 bases in the middle. Looked up from germline, CDR1 is SGDLS and CDR2 is YYNGEE. The length of the CDR3 is 15 residues. The CDR3 region has the DNA TGTGCCAGCAGCCCTAGGGACGGACGCTACAATGAGCAGTTCTTC. Protein sequence: CASSPRDGRYNEQFF.

The gene calls are TRBV9 and TRBJ2-7, with 7 positions matching TRBD1. The CDR3 consists of 16 residues. V gave up 2 bases and J gave up 3 bases; unmatched junction bases: 11. Germline CDR1 is SGDLS and CDR2 is YYNGEE. The CDR3 nucleotides read TGTGCCAGCAGCGTTGGTCGTGGGACAGATGGCTACGAGCAGTACTTC. Encoded protein: CASSVGRGTDGYEQYF.

This rearrangement joins TRBV9 to TRBJ2-7; D perhaps matches TRBD1 (6 bases). Germline CDR1 SGDLS, CDR2 YYNGEE. V was clipped by 5 bases and J by 2 bases, with 11 bases between them. There are 13 residues in the CDR3. The CDR3 region has the DNA TGTGCCAGCAGTCGGGACATCCCCTACGAGCAGTACTTC. This gives the protein CASSRDIPYEQYF.

This chain links TRBV14 with TRBJ2-6; 7 positions match TRBD1. This CDR3 is 18 amino acids long. CDR1 and CDR2 (germline): SGHDN, FVKESK. V dropped 0 bases and J dropped 1; count of bases not matched to a gene: 6. The CDR3 region is CASSQDWDRGSGANVLTF. CDR3 bases: TGTGCCAGCAGCCAAGATTGGGACAGAGGGTCTGGGGCCAACGTCCTGACTTTC.